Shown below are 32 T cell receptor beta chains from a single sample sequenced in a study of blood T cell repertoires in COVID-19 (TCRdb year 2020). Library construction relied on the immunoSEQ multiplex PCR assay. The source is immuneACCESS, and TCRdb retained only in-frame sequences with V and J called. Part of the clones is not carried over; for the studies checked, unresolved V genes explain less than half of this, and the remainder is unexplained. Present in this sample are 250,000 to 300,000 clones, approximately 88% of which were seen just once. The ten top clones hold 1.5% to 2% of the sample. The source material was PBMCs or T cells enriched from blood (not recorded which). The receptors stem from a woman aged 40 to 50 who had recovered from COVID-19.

DNA for the CDR3: TGTGCCAGCAGTTACAGTCAGTATAGCAATCAGCCCCAGCATTTT. Residues: CASSYSQYSNQPQHF. This chain uses TRBV6-5 with TRBJ1-5; D is ambiguous. The germline V gene encodes CDR1 MNHEY and CDR2 SVGAGI. V gave up 2 bases and J gave up 0 bases, with 8 bases separating them. This CDR3 comprises 15 residues.

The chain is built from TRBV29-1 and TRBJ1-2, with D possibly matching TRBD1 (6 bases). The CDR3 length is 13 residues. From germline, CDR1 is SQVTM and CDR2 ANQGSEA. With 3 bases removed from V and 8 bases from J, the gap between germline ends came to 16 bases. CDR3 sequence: CSVDETGLKGYTF. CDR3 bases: TGCAGCGTTGACGAAACAGGGCTTAAGGGCTACACCTTC.

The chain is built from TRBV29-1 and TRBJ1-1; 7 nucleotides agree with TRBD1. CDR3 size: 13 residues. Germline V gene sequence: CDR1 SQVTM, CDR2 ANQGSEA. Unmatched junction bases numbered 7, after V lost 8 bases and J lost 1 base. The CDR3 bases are TGCAGCTTAACCGACAGGGCGAACACTGAAGCTTTCTTT. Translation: CSLTDRANTEAFF.

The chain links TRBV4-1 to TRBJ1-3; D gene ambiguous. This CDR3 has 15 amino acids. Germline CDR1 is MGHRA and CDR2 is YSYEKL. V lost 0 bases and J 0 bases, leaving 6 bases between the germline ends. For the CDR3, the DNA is TGCGCCAGCAGCCAAGACCCAATCTCTGGAAACACCATATATTTT. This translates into CASSQDPISGNTIYF.

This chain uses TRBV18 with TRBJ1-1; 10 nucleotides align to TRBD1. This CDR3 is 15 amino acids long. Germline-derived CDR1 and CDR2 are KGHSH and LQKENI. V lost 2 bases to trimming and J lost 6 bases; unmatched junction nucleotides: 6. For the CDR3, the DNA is TGTGCCAGCTCACCAGATTTCGGGACAGGGGCTGAAGCTTTCTTT. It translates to CASSPDFGTGAEAFF.

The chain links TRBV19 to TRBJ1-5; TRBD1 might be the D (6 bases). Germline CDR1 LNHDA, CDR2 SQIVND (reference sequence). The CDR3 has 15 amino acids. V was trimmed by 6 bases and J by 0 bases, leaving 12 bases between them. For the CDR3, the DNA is TGTGCCAGTAGCGCCGGACAGAATAGCAATCAGCCCCAGCATTTT. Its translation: CASSAGQNSNQPQHF.

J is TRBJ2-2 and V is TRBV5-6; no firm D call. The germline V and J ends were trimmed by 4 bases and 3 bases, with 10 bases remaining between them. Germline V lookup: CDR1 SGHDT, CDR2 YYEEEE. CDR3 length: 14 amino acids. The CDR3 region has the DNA TGTGCCAGCAGCCGACGGGTCGACACCGGGGAGCTGTTTTTT. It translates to CASSRRVDTGELFF.

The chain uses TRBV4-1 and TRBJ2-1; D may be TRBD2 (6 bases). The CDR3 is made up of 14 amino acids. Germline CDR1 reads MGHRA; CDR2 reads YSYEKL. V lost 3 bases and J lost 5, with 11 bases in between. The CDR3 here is CASSQGDFNNEQFF. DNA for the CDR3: TGCGCCAGCAGCCAGGGGGACTTCAACAATGAGCAGTTCTTC.

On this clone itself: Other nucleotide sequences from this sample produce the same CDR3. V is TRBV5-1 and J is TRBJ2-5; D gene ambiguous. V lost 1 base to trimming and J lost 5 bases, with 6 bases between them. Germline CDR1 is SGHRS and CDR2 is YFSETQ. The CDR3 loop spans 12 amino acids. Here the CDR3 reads CASSLSGETQYF. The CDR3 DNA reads TGCGCCAGCAGCTTGTCCGGGGAGACCCAGTACTTC.

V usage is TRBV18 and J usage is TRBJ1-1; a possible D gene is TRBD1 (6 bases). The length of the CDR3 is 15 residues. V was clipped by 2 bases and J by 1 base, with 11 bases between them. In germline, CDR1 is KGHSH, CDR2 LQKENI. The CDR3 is CASSPNRVANTEAFF. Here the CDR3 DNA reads TGTGCCAGCTCACCAAACAGGGTTGCGAACACTGAAGCTTTCTTT.

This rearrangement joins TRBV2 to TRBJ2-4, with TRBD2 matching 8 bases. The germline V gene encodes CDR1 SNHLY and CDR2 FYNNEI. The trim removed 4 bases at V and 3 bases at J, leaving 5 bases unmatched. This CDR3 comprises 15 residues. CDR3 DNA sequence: TGTGCCAGCAGTGGCTTGCGGGAGGACAAAAACATTCAGTACTTC. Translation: CASSGLREDKNIQYF.

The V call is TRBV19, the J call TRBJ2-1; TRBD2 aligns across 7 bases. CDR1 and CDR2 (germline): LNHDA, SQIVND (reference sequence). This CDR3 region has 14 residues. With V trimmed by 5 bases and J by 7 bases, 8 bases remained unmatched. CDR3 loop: CASSPVGRANEQFF. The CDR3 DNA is TGTGCCAGTAGTCCGGTGGGGAGGGCGAATGAGCAGTTCTTC.

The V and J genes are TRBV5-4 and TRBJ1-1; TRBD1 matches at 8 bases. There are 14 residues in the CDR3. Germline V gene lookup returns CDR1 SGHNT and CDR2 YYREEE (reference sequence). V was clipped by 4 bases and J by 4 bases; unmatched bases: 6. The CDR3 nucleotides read TGTGCCAGCAGCACACCAGGGGGCGGCACTGAAGCTTTCTTT. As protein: CASSTPGGGTEAFF.

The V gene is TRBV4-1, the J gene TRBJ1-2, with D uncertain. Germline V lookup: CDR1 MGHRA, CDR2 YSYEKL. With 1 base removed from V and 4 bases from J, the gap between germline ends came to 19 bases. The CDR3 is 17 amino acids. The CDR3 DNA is TGCGCCAGCAGCCAAGTACTACGACGTCCAGGAGGCTATGGCTACACCTTC. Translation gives CASSQVLRRPGGYGYTF.

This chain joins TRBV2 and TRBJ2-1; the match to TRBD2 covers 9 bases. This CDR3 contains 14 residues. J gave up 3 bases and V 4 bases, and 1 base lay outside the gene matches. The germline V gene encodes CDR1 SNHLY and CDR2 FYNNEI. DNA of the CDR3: TGTGCCAGCAGTGGGACTAGCGACTACAATGAGCAGTTCTTC. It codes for CASSGTSDYNEQFF.

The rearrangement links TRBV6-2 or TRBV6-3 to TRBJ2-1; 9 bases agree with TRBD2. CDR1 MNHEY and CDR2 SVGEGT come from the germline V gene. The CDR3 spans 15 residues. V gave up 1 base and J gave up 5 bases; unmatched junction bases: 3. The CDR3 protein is CASSYWVAGDNEQFF. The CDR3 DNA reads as TGTGCCAGCAGTTACTGGGTAGCGGGGGACAATGAGCAGTTCTTC.

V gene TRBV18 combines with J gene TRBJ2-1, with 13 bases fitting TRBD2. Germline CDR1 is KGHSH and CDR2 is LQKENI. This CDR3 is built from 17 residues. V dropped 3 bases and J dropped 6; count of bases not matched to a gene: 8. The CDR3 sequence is CASSPRTSGGFGNEQFF. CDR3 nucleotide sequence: TGTGCCAGCTCACCCCGGACTAGCGGGGGCTTTGGCAATGAGCAGTTCTTC. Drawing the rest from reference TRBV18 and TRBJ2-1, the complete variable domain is NAGVMQNPRHLVRRRGQEARLRCSPMKGHSHVYWYRQLPEEGLKFMVYLQKENIIDESGMPKERFSAEFPKEGPSILRIQQVVRGDSAAYFCASSPRTSGGFGNEQFFGPGTRLTVL.

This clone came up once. The CDR3 DNA is TGTGCCCCCGAGGGGGCGAACACTGAAGCTTTCTTT. Protein: CAPEGANTEAFF. The rearrangement links TRBV30 to TRBJ1-1, with 7 bases identical to TRBD1. V shed 8 bases and J 1 base; nucleotides not matched to a gene: 4. Germline CDR1 reads GTSNPN; CDR2 reads SVGIG (reference sequence). The CDR3 loop spans 12 amino acids.

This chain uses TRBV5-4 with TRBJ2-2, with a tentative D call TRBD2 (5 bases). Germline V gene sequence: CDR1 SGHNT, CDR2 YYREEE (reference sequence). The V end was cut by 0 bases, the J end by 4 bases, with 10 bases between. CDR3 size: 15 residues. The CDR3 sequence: CASSLARVPTGELFF. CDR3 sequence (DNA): TGTGCCAGCAGCTTGGCGAGGGTACCCACCGGGGAGCTGTTTTTT.

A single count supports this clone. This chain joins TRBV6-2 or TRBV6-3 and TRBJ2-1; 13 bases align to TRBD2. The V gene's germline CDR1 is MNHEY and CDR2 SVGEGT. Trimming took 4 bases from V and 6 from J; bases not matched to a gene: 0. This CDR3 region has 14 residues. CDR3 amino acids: CASSWTSGSNEQFF. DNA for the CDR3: TGTGCCAGCAGTTGGACTAGCGGGAGCAATGAGCAGTTCTTC.

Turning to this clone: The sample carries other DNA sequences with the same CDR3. The CDR3 DNA reads TGCGCCAGCAGCTCACAGGGGGCGGGGGAGACCCAGTACTTC. Amino acids: CASSSQGAGETQYF. The chain has TRBV5-1 and TRBJ2-5, with 9 bases identical to TRBD1. The CDR3 runs 14 residues. Germline loops: CDR1 SGHRS, CDR2 YFSETQ. The V and J ends lost 3 bases and 5 bases, in that order; junction bases with no gene match: 5.

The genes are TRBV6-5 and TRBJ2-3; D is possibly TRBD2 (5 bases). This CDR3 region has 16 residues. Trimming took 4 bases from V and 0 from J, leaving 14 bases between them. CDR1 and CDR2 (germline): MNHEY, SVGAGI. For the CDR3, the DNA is TGTGCCAGCAGTTTAGGACTGCGGCCTAGCACAGATACGCAGTATTTT. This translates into CASSLGLRPSTDTQYF.

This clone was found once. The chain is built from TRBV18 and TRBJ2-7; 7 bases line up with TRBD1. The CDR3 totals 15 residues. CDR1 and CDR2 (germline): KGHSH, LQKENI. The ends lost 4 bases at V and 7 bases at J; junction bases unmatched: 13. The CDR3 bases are TGTGCCAGCTCACAGACAGGGAACTCGATCGGGGAGCAGTACTTC. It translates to CASSQTGNSIGEQYF. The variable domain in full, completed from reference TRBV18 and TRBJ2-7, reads NAGVMQNPRHLVRRRGQEARLRCSPMKGHSHVYWYRQLPEEGLKFMVYLQKENIIDESGMPKERFSAEFPKEGPSILRIQQVVRGDSAAYFCASSQTGNSIGEQYFGPGTRLTVT.

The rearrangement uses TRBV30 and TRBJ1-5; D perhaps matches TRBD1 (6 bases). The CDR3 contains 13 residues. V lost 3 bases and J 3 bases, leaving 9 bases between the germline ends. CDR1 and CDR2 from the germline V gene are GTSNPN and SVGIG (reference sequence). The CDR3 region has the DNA TGTGCCTGGAGCCGGGACAACAATCAGCCCCAGCATTTT. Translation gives CAWSRDNNQPQHF.

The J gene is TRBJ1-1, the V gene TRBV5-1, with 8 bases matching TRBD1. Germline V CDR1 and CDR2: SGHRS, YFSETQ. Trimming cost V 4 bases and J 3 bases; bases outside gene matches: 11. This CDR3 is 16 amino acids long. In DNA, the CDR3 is TGCGCCAGCAGCCTAACGACAGGGGCTCGGGACACTGAAGCTTTCTTT. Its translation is CASSLTTGARDTEAFF.

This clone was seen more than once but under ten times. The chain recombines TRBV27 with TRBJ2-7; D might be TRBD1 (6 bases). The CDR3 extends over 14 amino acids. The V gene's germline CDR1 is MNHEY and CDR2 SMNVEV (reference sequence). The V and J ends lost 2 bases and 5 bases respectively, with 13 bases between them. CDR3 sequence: CASSLTYRDHEQYF. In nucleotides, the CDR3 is TGTGCCAGCAGTTTAACCTACAGGGACCACGAGCAGTACTTC.

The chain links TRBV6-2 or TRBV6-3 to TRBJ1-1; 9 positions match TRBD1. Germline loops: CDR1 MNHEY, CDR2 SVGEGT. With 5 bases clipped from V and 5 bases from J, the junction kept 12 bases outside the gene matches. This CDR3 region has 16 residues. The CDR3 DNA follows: TGTGCCAGCAGTCCGGGACAGGGTCGTCGGGGAACTGAAGCTTTCTTT. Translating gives CASSPGQGRRGTEAFF.

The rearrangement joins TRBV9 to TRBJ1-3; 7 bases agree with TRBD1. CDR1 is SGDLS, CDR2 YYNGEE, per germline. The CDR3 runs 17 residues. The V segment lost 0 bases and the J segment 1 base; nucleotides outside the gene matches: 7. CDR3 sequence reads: CASSVVPSGGSGNTIYF. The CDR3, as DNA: TGTGCCAGCAGCGTAGTTCCCTCAGGGGGATCTGGAAACACCATATATTTT.

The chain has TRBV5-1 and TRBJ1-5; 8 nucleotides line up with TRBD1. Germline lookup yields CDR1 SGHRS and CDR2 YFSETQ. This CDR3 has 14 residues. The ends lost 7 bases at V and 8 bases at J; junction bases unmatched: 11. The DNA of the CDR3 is TGCGCCAGCTCATCGACAGGGGAGGAAGAGCCCCAGCATTTT. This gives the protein CASSSTGEEEPQHF. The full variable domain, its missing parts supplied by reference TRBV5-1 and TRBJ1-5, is KAGVTQTPRYLIKTRGQQVTLSCSPISGHRSVSWYQQTPGQGLQFLFEYFSETQRNKGNFPGRFSGRQFSNSRSEMNVSTLELGDSALYLCASSSTGEEEPQHFGDGTRLSIL.

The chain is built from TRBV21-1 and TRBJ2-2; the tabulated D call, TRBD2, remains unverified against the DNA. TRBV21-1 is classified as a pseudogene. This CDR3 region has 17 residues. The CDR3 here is CASSSLRARENTGELFF. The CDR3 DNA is TGTGCCAGCAGCTCCCTCCGGGCACGGGAGAACACCGGGGAGCTGTTTTTT.

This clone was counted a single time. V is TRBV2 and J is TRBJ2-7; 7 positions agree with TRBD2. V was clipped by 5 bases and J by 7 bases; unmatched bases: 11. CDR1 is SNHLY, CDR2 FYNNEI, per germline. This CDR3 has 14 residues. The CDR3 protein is CASSLGAGSGEQYF. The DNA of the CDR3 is TGTGCCAGCAGTTTGGGAGCGGGGTCTGGTGAGCAGTACTTC.

The CDR3 DNA reads as TGTGCCAGCTCACGAACCGGACTAGCGGGTTACGGAGAGACCCAGTACTTC. Translation: CASSRTGLAGYGETQYF. V and J are TRBV18 and TRBJ2-5; 11 bases line up with TRBD2. This CDR3 is built from 17 residues. Germline loops: CDR1 KGHSH, CDR2 LQKENI. With 4 bases clipped from V and 4 bases from J, the junction kept 11 bases outside the gene matches.